These 27 T cell receptor beta chains came from one sample sequenced in a study of CD8 T cells in ankylosing spondylitis. TCRdb ran MiXCR on the 5' RACE reads and lists one entry per CDR3 protein. The sample lists 220,000 or so distinct CDR3 sequences, roughly 10% occurring once. Specimen: blood, either unsorted or a sorted T cell fraction (not recorded which). The receptors come from a male donor with ankylosing spondylitis or in good health (not recorded which).

The chain has TRBV6-1 and TRBJ2-7; D unclear. Germline CDR1 and CDR2: MNHNS and SASEGT. V was trimmed by 2 bases and J by 0 bases, leaving 11 bases between them. CDR3 length equals 15 residues. CDR3 bases: TGTGCCAGCAGTGAACCCCCCCGGGCCTCCTACGAGCAGTACTTC. Translating it yields CASSEPPRASYEQYF.

This clonotype was found many times. The rearrangement joins TRBV7-8 to TRBJ2-7; TRBD1 might be the D (7 bases). Per germline, CDR1 SGHVS and CDR2 FQNEAQ. The CDR3 totals 13 residues. V was cut by 5 bases and J by 8 bases, with 16 bases left in between. This chain's CDR3 is CASSRAGQIKQYF. Written as DNA, the CDR3 is TGTGCCAGCAGCCGCGCGGGACAGATTAAGCAGTACTTC.

This clonotype appeared a few times. This chain connects TRBV9 to TRBJ1-6; D is unresolved. Germline CDR1 and CDR2: SGDLS and YYNGEE. The germline V and J ends were trimmed by 4 bases and 7 bases, with 18 bases remaining between them. CDR3 length: 16 residues. CDR3 amino acids: CASSTDLTGRNSPLHF. Written as DNA, the CDR3 is TGTGCCAGCAGCACAGATCTAACGGGCCGGAATTCACCCCTCCACTTT.

This clonotype has at least ten counts. The chain combines TRBV11-2 with TRBJ2-7; TRBD1 or TRBD2 may be the D gene (5 bases each). The CDR3 consists of 13 residues. Germline V gene data show CDR1 as SGHAT and CDR2 as FQNNGV. Trimming took 4 bases from V and 3 from J, leaving 10 bases between them. CDR3 DNA: TGTGCCAGCAGCTCCTGGGACCACTACGAGCAGTACTTC. As protein: CASSSWDHYEQYF.

In DNA, the CDR3 is TGCAGTGCTAGACGACCGGGACAGGGTAATTCACCCCTCCACTTT. This encodes CSARRPGQGNSPLHF. The V call is TRBV20-1, the J call TRBJ1-6; the match to TRBD1 covers 9 bases. The ends lost 2 bases at V and 6 bases at J; junction bases unmatched: 5. From germline, CDR1 is DFQATT and CDR2 SNEGSKA (reference sequence). The CDR3 sequence is 15 residues long.

This clonotype was detected ten times or more. This sequence joins TRBV4-2 and TRBJ2-1; D may be TRBD1 or TRBD2 (6 bases each). V shed 0 bases and J shed 5 bases, with 20 bases lying between them. CDR1 LGHNA and CDR2 YNFKEQ come from the germline V gene. The CDR3 has 18 residues. This chain's CDR3 is CASSQDLASGGQNNEQFF. CDR3 in DNA: TGTGCCAGCAGCCAAGATTTGGCAAGTGGGGGGCAAAACAATGAGCAGTTCTTC.

Ten or more counts support this clonotype. The J gene is TRBJ1-5, the V gene TRBV6-1; possibly TRBD1 for D (6 bases). Trimming removed 8 bases from V and 0 bases from J, with 11 bases in between. CDR1 is MNHNS and CDR2 is SASEGT in the germline V gene. The CDR3 runs 14 residues. Here the CDR3 reads CASRGQNSNQPQHF. The CDR3 bases are TGTGCCAGCCGAGGACAGAATAGCAATCAGCCCCAGCATTTT.

This clonotype came up many times. This chain links TRBV7-9 with TRBJ1-1; 7 bases agree with TRBD1. The CDR3 runs 13 residues. Germline assignment: CDR1 SEHNR and CDR2 FQNEAQ (reference sequence). V trimming: 3 bases; J trimming: 6 bases; junction bases outside the gene matches: 4. CDR3 protein: CASSLGQNAEAFF. The CDR3, as DNA: TGTGCCAGCAGCTTGGGACAGAATGCTGAAGCTTTCTTT.

V usage is TRBV7-2 and J usage is TRBJ1-3; D may be TRBD1 (5 bases). The CDR3 has 14 residues. Trimming pared 0 bases from V and 2 bases from J, leaving 5 bases between. Germline CDR1 and CDR2: SGHTA and FQGNSA. Here the CDR3 reads CASSLARAGNTIYF. The CDR3 DNA reads TGTGCCAGCAGCTTAGCCAGGGCTGGAAACACCATATATTTT.

This clonotype was counted at least ten times. The chain joins TRBV12-3 or TRBV12-4 to TRBJ2-5, with D hard to call. The V end lost 2 bases, the J end lost 4 bases, and 8 bases lay between the germline ends. The length of the CDR3 is 13 residues. The CDR3 loop is CASSLFLGETQYF. CDR3 DNA sequence: TGTGCCAGCAGTTTATTTCTGGGAGAGACCCAGTACTTC.

A note on this clonotype: One end of the junction does not line up with germline, which may come from a read error. The chain has TRBV7-7 and TRBJ2-3; tentatively, D is TRBD2 (5 bases). The CDR3 runs 15 residues. Germline V gene data show CDR1 as SSHAT and CDR2 as FNYEAQ (reference sequence). CDR3 bases: TGTGCTAGCAGCCCTCGCGGTAGCGGCACAGATACGCAGTATTTT. Protein sequence: CASSPRGSGTDTQYF. The full variable domain, its missing parts supplied by reference TRBV7-7 and TRBJ2-3, is GAGVSQSPRYKVTKRGQDVTLRCDPISSHATLYWYQQALGQGPEFLTYFNYEAQPDKSGLPSDRFSAERPEGSISTLTIQRTEQRDSAMYRCASSPRGSGTDTQYFGPGTRLTVL.

On this clonotype: It may be a read error: a sequence one base away is much more abundant. V usage is TRBV6-5 and J usage is TRBJ2-2, with D possibly matching TRBD2 (5 bases). The germline CDR1 and CDR2 sequences are MNHEY and SVGAGI. The CDR3 extends over 12 amino acids. The CDR3 sequence is CASSRISGEPFF. CDR3 nucleotide sequence: TGTGCCAGCAGCCGGATCTCCGGGGAGCCGTTTTTT.

This clonotype turned up a few times. J is TRBJ2-5 and V is TRBV7-6; D is unclear. This CDR3 region has 13 residues. Germline loops: CDR1 SGHVS, CDR2 FNYEAQ. V shed 4 bases and J shed 2 bases, with 8 bases lying between them. CDR3 residues: CASSSRPQETQYF. CDR3 coding DNA: TGTGCCAGCAGCTCCCGCCCGCAAGAGACCCAGTACTTC. The full variable domain, rest sourced from reference TRBV7-6 and TRBJ2-5, is GAGVSQSPRYKVTKRGQDVALRCDPISGHVSLYWYRQALGQGPEFLTYFNYEAQQDKSGLPNDRFSAERPEGSISTLTIQRTEQRDSAMYRCASSSRPQETQYFGPGTRLLVL.

This clonotype was detected many times. The genes are TRBV11-2 and TRBJ2-3, with 8 bases lining up with TRBD2. Per germline, CDR1 SGHAT and CDR2 FQNNGV. The CDR3 totals 16 residues. Unmatched junction bases numbered 9, after V lost 5 bases and J lost 2 bases. Here the CDR3 reads CASSLGGGGDTDTQYF. The CDR3, as DNA: TGTGCCAGCAGCCTCGGGGGGGGCGGGGACACAGATACGCAGTATTTT.

This clonotype was seen a few times. The gene calls are TRBV12-3 or TRBV12-4 and TRBJ1-1; 7 nucleotides align to TRBD1. The length of the CDR3 is 15 residues. The ends lost 6 bases at V and 0 bases at J; junction bases unmatched: 7. The chain's CDR3 is CASRPARGMNTEAFF. CDR3 nucleotide sequence: TGTGCCAGCAGACCCGCCAGGGGGATGAACACTGAAGCTTTCTTT.

The chain couples TRBV5-6 to TRBJ1-6; 10 positions match TRBD1. The V and J ends lost 3 bases and 7 bases, in that order; junction bases with no gene match: 4. This CDR3 comprises 15 residues. Germline lookup yields CDR1 SGHDT and CDR2 YYEEEE. The CDR3 nucleotides read TGTGCCAGCAGCTCGCTGACAGGGGGCAATTCACCCCTCCACTTT. This gives the protein CASSSLTGGNSPLHF.

This clonotype was counted many times. The chain recombines TRBV4-2 with TRBJ2-1, with 10 bases lining up with TRBD1. Germline trimming cut 5 bases from V and 4 bases from J; bases unmatched to any gene: 8. This CDR3 comprises 16 residues. Germline V gives CDR1 LGHNA, CDR2 YNFKEQ. The CDR3 loop is CASSLPGQGMYNEQFF. The CDR3 coding sequence is TGTGCCAGCAGCTTGCCGGGACAGGGGATGTACAATGAGCAGTTCTTC.

V and J are TRBV12-3 or TRBV12-4 and TRBJ1-4; possible D gene TRBD1, 6 bases. This CDR3 spans 15 amino acids. V was trimmed by 6 bases and J by 8 bases, leaving 19 bases between them. The CDR3 sequence is CASSPDGGASEKLFF. CDR3 nucleotides: TGTGCCAGCAGCCCCGACGGGGGGGCGAGCGAAAAACTGTTTTTT.

This clonotype showed up just a few times. V usage is TRBV29-1 and J usage is TRBJ2-7, with D perhaps TRBD1 or TRBD2 (7 bases each). CDR1 is SQVTM, CDR2 ANQGSEA, per germline. Trimming removed 5 bases at V and 4 bases at J, with 21 bases between. The CDR3 sequence is 15 residues long. CDR3 sequence (DNA): TGCAGCGTTTCACAGGGGAGGGGAGGTGTATACGAGCAGTACTTC. As protein: CSVSQGRGGVYEQYF.

The table lists this clonotype with many counts. V is TRBV5-6 and J is TRBJ2-3; 9 nucleotides line up with TRBD1. CDR3 length: 15 amino acids. V shed 4 bases, J shed 5 bases, and the junction held 8 bases outside the gene matches. Germline V gene lookup returns CDR1 SGHDT and CDR2 YYEEEE. The CDR3 reads CASSTRDRVGDTQYF. The CDR3 coding sequence is TGTGCCAGCAGCACCCGGGACAGGGTTGGAGATACGCAGTATTTT.

The V and J genes are TRBV7-9 and TRBJ2-7; 12 positions agree with TRBD2. V shed 4 bases, J shed 4 bases, and the junction held 8 bases outside the gene matches. From germline, CDR1 is SEHNR and CDR2 FQNEAQ (reference sequence). This CDR3 has 16 residues. The CDR3 spells CASSSFEGLAGYEQYF. As DNA, the CDR3 is TGTGCCAGCAGCTCATTCGAAGGACTAGCGGGGTACGAGCAGTACTTC.

This chain connects TRBV12-3 or TRBV12-4 to TRBJ2-7; D unclear. CDR3 length: 13 residues. V lost 3 bases and J lost 6, with 12 bases in between. CDR3 region: CASSLALTAEQYF. CDR3 nucleotide sequence: TGTGCCAGCAGTTTGGCCCTCACGGCCGAGCAGTACTTC.

Ten or more counts support this clonotype. This chain joins TRBV28 and TRBJ2-7; 9 nucleotides match TRBD2. The CDR3 is made up of 19 amino acids. V lost 6 bases to trimming and J lost 0 bases; unmatched junction nucleotides: 18. Germline CDR1 MDHEN, CDR2 SYDVKM. DNA for the CDR3: TGTGCCAGCAGCTCGATCGCGACAGCGGGGGGTTCACTCTCCTACGAGCAGTACTTC. Its protein is CASSSIATAGGSLSYEQYF.

This clonotype occurred many times. V is TRBV2 and J is TRBJ1-1, with D hard to call. This CDR3 spans 13 amino acids. CDR1 is SNHLY and CDR2 is FYNNEI in the germline V gene. V was cut by 7 bases and J by 5 bases, with 14 bases left in between. The DNA of the CDR3 is TGTGCCAGCACCCAACAGATAGTAACTGAAGCTTTCTTT. This sequence encodes CASTQQIVTEAFF. Full variable domain (missing parts from reference TRBV2 and TRBJ1-1): EPEVTQTPSHQVTQMGQEVILRCVPISNHLYFYWYRQILGQKVEFLVSFYNNEISEKSEIFDDQFSVERPDGSNFTLKIRSTKLEDSAMYFCASTQQIVTEAFFGQGTRLTVV.

The rearrangement links TRBV20-1 to TRBJ2-1, with 12 bases fitting TRBD2. Germline trimming cut 5 bases from V and 4 bases from J; bases unmatched to any gene: 9. Germline V lookup: CDR1 DFQATT, CDR2 SNEGSKA (reference sequence). This CDR3 is 16 amino acids long. CDR3 region: CSAGSATSGGYNEQFF. The CDR3 nucleotides are TGCAGTGCTGGAAGCGCGACTAGCGGGGGTTACAATGAGCAGTTCTTC.

This clonotype was detected many times. V and J are TRBV20-1 and TRBJ2-5, with 14 positions matching TRBD2. This CDR3 has 17 residues. Germline V lookup: CDR1 DFQATT, CDR2 SNEGSKA (reference sequence). Trimming removed 5 bases from V and 4 bases from J; junction bases left unmatched: 12. The CDR3, as DNA: TGCAGTGCTTTTCCGGCGGGACTAGCGGGGGCGGTAGAGACCCAGTACTTC. Encoded protein: CSAFPAGLAGAVETQYF.

This clonotype turned up a few times. The chain is built from TRBV7-9 and TRBJ2-1; TRBD1 matches at 12 bases. Trimming removed 5 bases from V and 7 bases from J; junction bases left unmatched: 9. This CDR3 region has 16 residues. Per the germline V gene, CDR1 is SEHNR and CDR2 is FQNEAQ (reference sequence). The CDR3 DNA reads TGTGCCAGCAGCCCGCGTGGGACAGGGGGCGGGAATGAGCAGTTCTTC. It encodes CASSPRGTGGGNEQFF.